One and the same sample provided the 7 T cell receptor beta chains below, sequenced in a study of high-grade serous ovarian cancer treatment subgroups. Profiled with immunoSEQ multiplex PCR; TCRdb holds only in-frame clones, not every one. The sample yields approximately 40,000 clones, approximately 80% seen once. Tumor tissue was taken before any definitive surgery or chemotherapy was given. Sample: tumor tissue. The source of these receptors is a human donor with high-grade serous ovarian cancer.

This clone was recorded a few times. The chain uses TRBV29-1 and TRBJ2-1, with D tentatively TRBD1 or TRBD2 (5 bases each). Germline V gene lookup returns CDR1 SQVTM and CDR2 ANQGSEA. Trimming removed 3 bases from V and 6 bases from J, with 21 bases in between. The CDR3 contains 16 residues. The CDR3 DNA reads as TGCAGCGTTGAGAGGCTCTCCAGGGCGGGTGTCAATGAGCAGTTCTTC. Translation: CSVERLSRAGVNEQFF.

The V call is TRBV28, the J call TRBJ2-3; D ambiguous. Germline loops: CDR1 MDHEN, CDR2 SYDVKM. Trimming stripped 1 base from V and 2 bases from J, with 4 bases between. The CDR3 loop spans 13 amino acids. In nucleotides, the CDR3 is TGTGCCAGCAGTTTATTAAACACAGATACGCAGTATTTT. Translated: CASSLLNTDTQYF.

This clone was counted once. The J gene is TRBJ2-1, the V gene TRBV15; possibly TRBD2 for D (5 bases). V lost 4 bases, J lost 10 bases, and 14 bases lay in between. The CDR3 contains 13 residues. CDR1 and CDR2 from the germline V gene are LNHNV and YYDKDF (reference sequence). As DNA, the CDR3 is TGTGCCACCAGCACCCTCCCCGGGAAGGAGCAGTTCTTC. It specifies CATSTLPGKEQFF.

V gene TRBV29-1 combines with J gene TRBJ2-7, with a weak D call TRBD1 (6 bases). V lost 5 bases to trimming and J lost 7 bases, with 15 bases between them. This CDR3 is built from 12 residues. Germline values: CDR1 SQVTM, CDR2 ANQGSEA. Here the CDR3 reads CSVSRGTLEQYF. CDR3 sequence (DNA): TGCAGCGTTTCGAGGGGGACCTTGGAGCAGTACTTC.

V and J are TRBV5-4 and TRBJ2-7; 11 bases fit TRBD2. The V gene end was trimmed by 4 bases and the J gene end by 1 base; junction bases not matched to a gene: 4. The CDR3 length is 15 residues. Germline CDR1 SGHNT, CDR2 YYREEE (reference sequence). The CDR3, as DNA: TGTGCCAGCAGCCCCACTAGCGGGAGTTCCTACGAGCAGTACTTC. Its protein is CASSPTSGSSYEQYF.

The V and J genes are TRBV19 and TRBJ1-1; D not certain. The V and J ends lost 2 bases and 3 bases respectively, with 10 bases between them. Germline V gene lookup returns CDR1 LNHDA and CDR2 SQIVND (reference sequence). This CDR3 region has 14 residues. The DNA of the CDR3 is TGTGCCAGTAGTATACCCCGTCGAGACACTGAAGCTTTCTTT. Amino acid sequence: CASSIPRRDTEAFF.

This sequence joins TRBV5-6 and TRBJ2-5; TRBD2 matches at 11 bases. After removal of 0 bases from V and 4 bases from J, the junction contained 11 bases not matched to a gene. The germline V gene has CDR1 SGHDT and CDR2 YYEEEE. There are 18 residues in the CDR3. The CDR3 DNA reads as TGTGCCAGCAGCTTGGTGGGTAGCGGGAGGGCCAGGGGAGAGACCCAGTACTTC. Residues: CASSLVGSGRARGETQYF.